Each of the 30 T cell receptor beta chains below was sequenced from the same sample in a study of beta chain features in type 1 diabetes. Investigators reverse transcribed all isolated RNA, so they sequenced expressed TCRB transcripts. The assay was immunoSEQ multiplex PCR, and TCRdb's table has in-frame clones only and misses some. The table lists about 40,000 clones, around half of them singletons, with roughly 0.7% in the top ten. The source material was central memory CD4+ T cells from blood. The receptors here all came from a woman younger than 30 in good health.

This clone has only a few counts. The CDR3, as DNA: TGTGCCAGCTTAACCAATAGCGGGGGAAGCAATGAGCAGTTCTTC. Amino acid sequence: CASLTNSGGSNEQFF. The chain recombines TRBV18 with TRBJ2-1, with 9 positions matching TRBD2. The CDR3 totals 15 residues. V lost 7 bases, J lost 6 bases, and 10 bases stayed unmatched. The germline gives CDR1 KGHSH, CDR2 LQKENI.

This rearrangement joins TRBV6-1 to TRBJ1-2; TRBD1 matches at 8 bases. This CDR3 comprises 14 residues. Germline V gene lookup returns CDR1 MNHNS and CDR2 SASEGT. The junction had 4 bases not matched to a gene; V was cut back by 7 bases and J by 0 bases. CDR3 residues: CASIDRGSNYGYTF. The CDR3 region has the DNA TGTGCCAGCATCGACAGGGGCTCTAACTATGGCTACACCTTC.

The gene calls are TRBV7-9 and TRBJ2-3; D ambiguous. In germline, CDR1 is SEHNR, CDR2 FQNEAQ (reference sequence). The CDR3 length is 14 residues. Trimming shortened V by 6 bases and J by 3 bases, and 13 bases separated the two germline ends. The CDR3 spells CASSTSAGTDTQYF. DNA of the CDR3: TGTGCCAGCAGTACCTCGGCCGGGACAGATACGCAGTATTTT.

The chain combines TRBV19 with TRBJ2-1, with 9 bases that match TRBD2. From germline, CDR1 is LNHDA and CDR2 SQIVND (reference sequence). Trimming at V came to 6 bases and at J to 2 bases, leaving 5 bases not matched to a gene. This CDR3 is built from 15 residues. The CDR3 nucleotides are TGTGCCAGTAGCCCGACTAGCGGTACCTACAATGAGCAGTTCTTC. Residues: CASSPTSGTYNEQFF.

This chain links TRBV27 with TRBJ2-2; 10 positions match TRBD2. Germline V lookup: CDR1 MNHEY, CDR2 SMNVEV (reference sequence). The V and J ends lost 0 bases and 1 base, in that order; junction bases with no gene match: 5. The CDR3 consists of 18 residues. The CDR3 protein is CASSLSSLAGVNTGELFF. Here the CDR3 DNA reads TGTGCCAGCAGTTTATCGTCGCTAGCGGGAGTGAACACCGGGGAGCTGTTTTTT.

The V and J genes are TRBV6-6 and TRBJ2-2; tentatively, D is TRBD1 (5 bases). The CDR3 runs to 15 residues. Germline assignment: CDR1 MNHNY and CDR2 SVGAGI (reference sequence). The V end was cut by 5 bases, the J end by 5 bases, with 15 bases between. CDR3 bases: TGTGCCAGCAGTCGCGTACAGGCGCGAACCGGGGAGCTGTTTTTT. It codes for CASSRVQARTGELFF.

CDR3 DNA sequence: TGTGCCAGCAGTCCCTTCGGGACTAACTCCTACGAGCAGTACTTC. The encoded protein is CASSPFGTNSYEQYF. V is TRBV27 and J is TRBJ2-7, with 7 nucleotides matching TRBD2. With 5 bases clipped from V and 0 bases from J, the junction kept 7 bases outside the gene matches. The CDR3 has 15 amino acids. Germline V CDR1 and CDR2: MNHEY, SMNVEV (reference sequence).

V and J are TRBV5-1 and TRBJ2-3, with 7 bases identical to TRBD2. V trimming: 0 bases; J trimming: 3 bases; junction bases outside the gene matches: 1. Germline loops: CDR1 SGHRS, CDR2 YFSETQ. CDR3 size: 14 residues. CDR3 in DNA: TGCGCCAGCAGCTTGGCCGGGAGGACAGATACGCAGTATTTT. Translation gives CASSLAGRTDTQYF.

The chain combines TRBV27 with TRBJ2-1; TRBD2 agrees at 12 bases. The V segment lost 4 bases and the J segment 12 bases; nucleotides outside the gene matches: 10. The CDR3 length is 15 residues. The V gene's germline CDR1 is MNHEY and CDR2 SMNVEV (reference sequence). The CDR3 region is CASSSTSGRVKGQFF. CDR3 DNA sequence: TGTGCCAGCAGTTCGACTAGCGGGAGAGTGAAGGGGCAGTTCTTC.

This chain connects TRBV5-1 to TRBJ2-6; D is ambiguous. The CDR3 has 13 residues. The germline V and J ends were trimmed by 4 bases and 7 bases, with 9 bases remaining between them. From germline, CDR1 is SGHRS and CDR2 YFSETQ. CDR3 DNA sequence: TGCGCCAGCAGCCCGGGTGGAGCCAACGTCCTGACTTTC. This codes for CASSPGGANVLTF.

V and J are TRBV5-4 and TRBJ1-1; unclear D gene. Trimming shortened V by 2 bases and J by 0 bases, and 8 bases separated the two germline ends. The V gene's germline CDR1 is SGHNT and CDR2 YYREEE (reference sequence). The length of the CDR3 is 14 residues. In nucleotides, the CDR3 is TGTGCCAGCAGCTTAACGGGAATGAACACTGAAGCTTTCTTT. Its protein is CASSLTGMNTEAFF.

The chain recombines TRBV6-4 with TRBJ2-1; D not certain. This CDR3 spans 15 amino acids. Germline V CDR1 and CDR2: MRHNA, SNTAGT. V was shortened by 5 bases and J by 0 bases, with 11 bases between the two germline ends. The CDR3 nucleotides read TGTGCCAGCAGTCGAGAATCGAGCTCCTACAATGAGCAGTTCTTC. It translates to CASSRESSSYNEQFF.

The chain has TRBV5-6 and TRBJ1-1; D is ambiguous. V was trimmed by 0 bases and J by 8 bases, leaving 14 bases between them. Germline lookup yields CDR1 SGHDT and CDR2 YYEEEE. The CDR3 sequence is 14 residues long. CDR3 amino acids: CASSLAEGRPEAFF. CDR3 sequence (DNA): TGTGCCAGCAGCTTGGCCGAGGGCAGGCCAGAAGCTTTCTTT.

The V gene is TRBV19, the J gene TRBJ2-5; D is ambiguous. V was pared by 3 bases and J by 2 bases, with 7 bases between. Germline V gives CDR1 LNHDA, CDR2 SQIVND (reference sequence). The CDR3 spans 13 residues. The CDR3 sequence: CASSMQSQETQYF. CDR3 DNA: TGTGCCAGTAGTATGCAGTCTCAAGAGACCCAGTACTTC.

V and J are TRBV6-1 and TRBJ2-3; D might be TRBD1 (6 bases). Germline values: CDR1 MNHNS, CDR2 SASEGT. This CDR3 is 13 amino acids long. Trimming took 5 bases from V and 3 from J, leaving 9 bases between them. The CDR3 spells CASSMDSTDTQYF. The CDR3 bases are TGTGCCAGCAGTATGGACAGTACAGATACGCAGTATTTT.

The chain uses TRBV6-5 and TRBJ2-7, with D possibly matching TRBD2 (7 bases). Germline V gene sequence: CDR1 MNHEY, CDR2 SVGAGI. There are 15 residues in the CDR3. This chain's CDR3 is CAFIPFRGASYEQYF. In DNA, the CDR3 is TGTGCTTTTATCCCCTTCCGGGGGGCTTCCTACGAGCAGTACTTC.

The chain combines TRBV7-6 with TRBJ2-7, with TRBD2 matching 7 bases. Per the germline V gene, CDR1 is SGHVS and CDR2 is FNYEAQ. The V and J ends lost 4 bases and 2 bases, in that order; junction bases with no gene match: 11. The CDR3 has 16 amino acids. The CDR3 coding sequence is TGTGCCAGCAGCTCTAGTGGCGGGAGCGGTACCTACGAGCAGTACTTC. It translates to CASSSSGGSGTYEQYF. Combining the CDR3 with reference TRBV7-6 and TRBJ2-7 gives the whole variable domain GAGVSQSPRYKVTKRGQDVALRCDPISGHVSLYWYRQALGQGPEFLTYFNYEAQQDKSGLPNDRFSAERPEGSISTLTIQRTEQRDSAMYRCASSSSGGSGTYEQYFGPGTRLTVT.

The genes are TRBV5-1 and TRBJ2-1, with a weak D call TRBD1 (6 bases). The germline V gene has CDR1 SGHRS and CDR2 YFSETQ. CDR3 length: 12 amino acids. Trimming removed 3 bases at V and 14 bases at J, with 15 bases between. DNA of the CDR3: TGCGCCAGCAGCTGGGACACCACAAAAGAGTTCTTC. The encoded protein is CASSWDTTKEFF. The full variable domain, in which reference TRBV5-1 and TRBJ2-1 provide the parts outside the CDR3, is KAGVTQTPRYLIKTRGQQVTLSCSPISGHRSVSWYQQTPGQGLQFLFEYFSETQRNKGNFPGRFSGRQFSNSRSEMNVSTLELGDSALYLCASSWDTTKEFFGPGTRLTVL.

V is TRBV18 and J is TRBJ1-2; 8 bases are shared with TRBD1. Trimming at V came to 3 bases and at J to 5 bases, leaving 2 bases not matched to a gene. Germline-derived CDR1 and CDR2 are KGHSH and LQKENI. CDR3 length: 13 amino acids. The CDR3 loop is CASSPDRAYGYTF. The CDR3 nucleotides are TGTGCCAGCTCACCGGACAGGGCGTATGGCTACACCTTC.

This clone has just a few counts. The genes are TRBV7-8 and TRBJ2-7; 10 bases align to TRBD1. The CDR3 consists of 16 residues. CDR1 SGHVS and CDR2 FQNEAQ come from the germline V gene. The junction had 8 bases not matched to a gene; V was cut back by 4 bases and J by 2 bases. The CDR3 loop is CASSSMTGGATYEQYF. The CDR3 bases are TGTGCCAGCAGCTCAATGACAGGGGGCGCGACCTACGAGCAGTACTTC.

This clone was seen more than once but under ten times. This sequence joins TRBV30 and TRBJ2-6; tentative D call: TRBD2 (5 bases). The CDR3 spans 12 residues. With 7 bases removed from V and 4 bases from J, the gap between germline ends came to 8 bases. The germline V gene has CDR1 GTSNPN and CDR2 SVGIG (reference sequence). CDR3 sequence: CASRGGANVLTF. CDR3 nucleotide sequence: TGTGCCTCACGCGGGGGGGCCAACGTCCTGACTTTC.

J is TRBJ2-1 and V is TRBV14; the D gene is possibly TRBD2 (5 bases). Germline V gene sequence: CDR1 SGHDN, CDR2 FVKESK. With 2 bases removed from V and 0 bases from J, the gap between germline ends came to 14 bases. The CDR3 extends over 17 amino acids. The CDR3 bases are TGTGCCAGCAGCCAACGGGGTGGGAGTAGCTCCTACAATGAGCAGTTCTTC. Amino acids: CASSQRGGSSSYNEQFF.

V gene TRBV19 combines with J gene TRBJ1-5, with TRBD1 matching over 9 bases. Germline V CDR1 and CDR2: LNHDA, SQIVND (reference sequence). V dropped 8 bases and J dropped 4; count of bases not matched to a gene: 6. This CDR3 spans 14 amino acids. Here the CDR3 reads CASDRGFSNQPQHF. The CDR3 bases are TGTGCCAGTGACAGGGGGTTTTCGAATCAGCCCCAGCATTTT.

The chain has TRBV5-1 and TRBJ2-1; 9 nucleotides align to TRBD2. CDR1 and CDR2 (germline): SGHRS, YFSETQ. V trimming: 0 bases; J trimming: 2 bases; junction bases outside the gene matches: 9. The CDR3 is made up of 18 amino acids. Here the CDR3 DNA reads TGCGCCAGCAGCTTGGAACGGGGACTAGCTGGTGCCTACAATGAGCAGTTCTTC. It translates to CASSLERGLAGAYNEQFF.

The chain's CDR3 is CSAWDTNTGELFF. The DNA for the CDR3 is TGCAGCGCCTGGGACACGAACACCGGGGAGCTGTTTTTT. J is TRBJ2-2 and V is TRBV29-1, with D tentatively TRBD1 (6 bases). CDR3 length: 13 amino acids. CDR1 is SQVTM, CDR2 ANQGSEA, per germline. V lost 7 bases to trimming and J lost 0 bases, with 9 bases between them.

V and J are TRBV19 and TRBJ1-1; D is unresolved. The germline V gene encodes CDR1 LNHDA and CDR2 SQIVND (reference sequence). This CDR3 comprises 13 residues. The germline V and J ends were trimmed by 5 bases and 1 base, with 8 bases remaining between them. CDR3 nucleotide sequence: TGTGCCAGTAGTTTCCCGAGGAACACTGAAGCTTTCTTT. It is translated as CASSFPRNTEAFF.

The table lists this clone with a few counts. This rearrangement joins TRBV2 to TRBJ2-7; 9 nucleotides match TRBD1. V gave up 3 bases and J gave up 10 bases; unmatched junction bases: 10. This CDR3 comprises 14 residues. Germline-derived CDR1 and CDR2 are SNHLY and FYNNEI. The CDR3 DNA is TGTGCCAGCAGTGATGGGGGACAGGGCGGTCATCAGTACTTC. Translating gives CASSDGGQGGHQYF.

This clone has only one observation. CDR3 in amino acids: CASRGRNFGDNGYTF. In nucleotides, the CDR3 is TGTGCCAGCCGAGGTCGCAACTTTGGGGACAATGGCTACACCTTC. The chain carries TRBV2 and TRBJ1-2; TRBD1 might be the D (6 bases). V was cut by 8 bases and J by 6 bases, with 22 bases left in between. Looked up from germline, CDR1 is SNHLY and CDR2 is FYNNEI. CDR3 size: 15 residues.

This chain joins TRBV7-6 and TRBJ1-1; 10 bases match TRBD1. This CDR3 has 16 amino acids. CDR1 and CDR2 from the germline V gene are SGHVS and FNYEAQ. V was clipped by 5 bases and J by 11 bases; unmatched bases: 17. CDR3 amino acids: CASSPSSAGTGAGAFF. In DNA, the CDR3 is TGTGCCAGCAGCCCGTCATCCGCCGGGACAGGGGCCGGGGCTTTCTTT.

This clone has more than one count but fewer than ten. The chain employs TRBV9 and TRBJ2-1, with 10 nucleotides matching TRBD1. J lost 12 bases, V lost 2 bases, and 17 bases had no gene match. The germline CDR1 and CDR2 sequences are SGDLS and YYNGEE. The CDR3 extends over 17 amino acids. The DNA of the CDR3 is TGTGCCAGCAGCGTTCTTTCGCGGACAGGGGGTTCTACGAGGCAGTTCTTC. This codes for CASSVLSRTGGSTRQFF.